The 21 T cell receptor beta chains below all came from one sample that was sequenced in a study of T cell clones after liver transplantation. Repertoires were generated with immunoSEQ multiplex PCR, while TCRdb's copy carries only in-frame clones and drops some. The repertoire includes about 70,000 clones, 80% of them detected once, and 0.79% sits in the top ten. This specimen was CD4+ T cells from blood, taken 12 months after liver transplant. The receptors were sampled from a human patient who received a liver transplant. Some of the T cells may derive from the graft donor.

This clone was seen a few times. Other DNA sequences in this specimen translate into the identical CDR3. The chain recombines TRBV4-3 with TRBJ2-1; maybe TRBD2 (5 bases). V was cut by 0 bases and J by 2 bases, with 8 bases left in between. The CDR3 runs to 15 residues. Per germline, CDR1 LGHNA and CDR2 YSLEER. CDR3 sequence (DNA): TGCGCCAGCAGCCAAGATTGGAGGACCTACAATGAGCAGTTCTTC. Amino acids: CASSQDWRTYNEQFF.

CDR3 sequence: CASSSSTPPYNEQFF. For the CDR3, the DNA is TGCGCCAGCAGCTCTTCGACACCTCCCTACAATGAGCAGTTCTTC. The chain joins TRBV5-1 to TRBJ2-1; D call uncertain. Germline V lookup: CDR1 SGHRS, CDR2 YFSETQ. The V end was cut by 3 bases, the J end by 2 bases, with 12 bases between. CDR3 length equals 15 residues.

This sequence joins TRBV7-8 and TRBJ2-1; D gene unclear. This CDR3 is 13 amino acids long. Germline V gene sequence: CDR1 SGHVS, CDR2 FQNEAQ. Trimming stripped 1 base from V and 5 bases from J, with 6 bases between. In nucleotides, the CDR3 is TGTGCCAGCAGCTTAGAACGAAACAATGAGCAGTTCTTC. Its translation: CASSLERNNEQFF.

The rearrangement uses TRBV2 and TRBJ1-2, with TRBD1 as a possible D gene (5 bases). V lost 2 bases, J lost 4 bases, and 8 bases lay in between. The CDR3 spans 13 residues. Germline CDR1 is SNHLY and CDR2 is FYNNEI. The CDR3 sequence: CASSERDPYGYTF. CDR3 nucleotide sequence: TGTGCCAGCAGTGAACGGGACCCCTATGGCTACACCTTC. Drawing the rest from reference TRBV2 and TRBJ1-2, the complete variable domain is EPEVTQTPSHQVTQMGQEVILRCVPISNHLYFYWYRQILGQKVEFLVSFYNNEISEKSEIFDDQFSVERPDGSNFTLKIRSTKLEDSAMYFCASSERDPYGYTFGSGTRLTVV.

This clone was observed a few times. CDR3 loop: CASSYQANYGYTF. The CDR3 bases are TGTGCCAGCAGTTACCAGGCTAACTATGGCTACACCTTC. The V and J genes are TRBV27 and TRBJ1-2; D not certain. Germline V CDR1 and CDR2: MNHEY, SMNVEV (reference sequence). Trimming stripped 4 bases from V and 0 bases from J, with 6 bases between. There are 13 residues in the CDR3.

This clone showed up just once. The rearrangement joins TRBV6-5 to TRBJ2-5; D might be TRBD1 (6 bases). The CDR3 covers 15 residues. V was trimmed by 0 bases and J by 5 bases, leaving 13 bases between them. CDR1 MNHEY and CDR2 SVGAGI come from the germline V gene. The CDR3 nucleotides are TGTGCCAGCAGTTACTCGGCAGGGGCGGAGGAGACCCAGTACTTC. Amino acid sequence: CASSYSAGAEETQYF.

This rearrangement joins TRBV2 to TRBJ2-3; possibly TRBD2 for D (5 bases). CDR3 size: 14 residues. Per germline, CDR1 SNHLY and CDR2 FYNNEI. Trimming took off 0 bases at V and 7 bases at J, with 11 bases between the two ends. The CDR3 is CASSEALRGNTQYF. The CDR3 DNA follows: TGTGCCAGCAGTGAAGCGCTTCGGGGAAATACGCAGTATTTT.

This rearrangement joins TRBV29-1 to TRBJ1-2; D remains ambiguous. The CDR3 runs to 12 residues. Trimming left V 1 base short and J 6 bases short, with 9 bases between. Germline-derived CDR1 and CDR2 are SQVTM and ANQGSEA. The CDR3, as DNA: TGCAGCGTTGAAGTCACTGGCCATGGCTACACCTTC. Protein sequence: CSVEVTGHGYTF.

This clone was detected once. V gene TRBV7-9 combines with J gene TRBJ1-2; D is undetermined. The CDR3 covers 13 residues. Trimming took off 0 bases at V and 3 bases at J, with 5 bases between the two ends. The germline CDR1 and CDR2 sequences are SEHNR and FQNEAQ (reference sequence). CDR3 DNA sequence: TGTGCCAGCAGCTTAGCAGCCTACTATGGCTACACCTTC. Its translation is CASSLAAYYGYTF.

The chain combines TRBV28 with TRBJ2-2; 12 bases are shared with TRBD2. Germline assignment: CDR1 MDHEN and CDR2 SYDVKM. Losses at the gene ends were 3 bases for V and 5 bases for J; bases not matched to a gene: 7. The CDR3 contains 17 residues. CDR3 residues: CASSLRGLAGRTGELFF. The CDR3, as DNA: TGTGCCAGCAGTTTGCGCGGACTAGCGGGACGGACCGGGGAGCTGTTTTTT. Using reference TRBV28 and TRBJ2-2 for the parts outside the CDR3, the full variable domain is DVKVTQSSRYLVKRTGEKVFLECVQDMDHENMFWYRQDPGLGLRLIYFSYDVKMKEKGDIPEGYSVSREKKERFSLILESASTNQTSMYLCASSLRGLAGRTGELFFGEGSRLTVL.

The rearrangement uses TRBV9 and TRBJ2-3; 12 bases are a match to TRBD2. This CDR3 region has 17 residues. V shed 7 bases and J 4 bases; nucleotides not matched to a gene: 13. Per the germline V gene, CDR1 is SGDLS and CDR2 is YYNGEE. DNA of the CDR3: TGTGCCAGCGGGATTACCGGGACTAGCGGGTGGGCAGATACGCAGTATTTT. Its protein product is CASGITGTSGWADTQYF.

The rearrangement joins TRBV6-5 to TRBJ1-2, with 8 bases matching TRBD1. In germline, CDR1 is MNHEY, CDR2 SVGAGI. V gave up 5 bases and J gave up 5 bases; unmatched junction bases: 4. CDR3 length: 13 amino acids. The chain's CDR3 is CASSPNRGYGYTF. In DNA, the CDR3 is TGTGCCAGCAGTCCTAACAGGGGGTATGGCTACACCTTC.

The V gene is TRBV7-9, the J gene TRBJ1-1; TRBD1 aligns across 7 bases. This CDR3 has 14 residues. The J segment lost 4 bases and the V segment lost 5 bases, leaving 7 bases of the junction unmatched. Germline CDR1 is SEHNR and CDR2 is FQNEAQ (reference sequence). CDR3 nucleotide sequence: TGTGCCAGCAGCGTTTCTTCAGGGGGCACTGAAGCTTTCTTT. Its translation: CASSVSSGGTEAFF.

This chain uses TRBV15 with TRBJ1-2; 8 bases match TRBD1. This CDR3 is 14 amino acids long. CDR1 is LNHNV and CDR2 is YYDKDF in the germline V gene (reference sequence). The junction had 7 bases not matched to a gene; V was cut back by 6 bases and J by 4 bases. The CDR3 coding sequence is TGTGCCACCAGACCTCGGACAGGGAGCTATGGCTACACCTTC. Translating it yields CATRPRTGSYGYTF.

This sequence joins TRBV2 and TRBJ2-1, with D possibly being TRBD1 or TRBD2 (5 bases each). With 7 bases removed from V and 2 bases from J, the gap between germline ends came to 15 bases. CDR1 is SNHLY, CDR2 FYNNEI, per germline. The CDR3 contains 15 residues. The CDR3 nucleotides are TGTGCCAGCATCCAGGGCAGCGGCCCCTACAATGAGCAGTTCTTC. It encodes CASIQGSGPYNEQFF.

The chain links TRBV4-1 to TRBJ2-3; TRBD2 matches at 11 bases. J lost 4 bases, V lost 2 bases, and 5 bases had no gene match. The CDR3 length is 16 residues. From germline, CDR1 is MGHRA and CDR2 YSYEKL. Here the CDR3 DNA reads TGCGCCAGCAGCCAACTTACTAGCGGGAGTGCAGATACGCAGTATTTT. Translated: CASSQLTSGSADTQYF.

This chain connects TRBV5-4 to TRBJ2-1; D ambiguous. There are 11 residues in the CDR3. The germline CDR1 and CDR2 sequences are SGHNT and YYREEE (reference sequence). The V end lost 5 bases, the J end lost 12 bases, and 12 bases lay between the germline ends. The CDR3 protein is CASRSTKVQFF. DNA of the CDR3: TGTGCCAGCAGATCGACGAAAGTGCAGTTCTTC.

The chain is built from TRBV10-3 and TRBJ1-2; 8 nucleotides agree with TRBD1. With V trimmed by 0 bases and J by 4 bases, 1 base remained unmatched. Germline V lookup: CDR1 ENHRY, CDR2 SYGVKD. This CDR3 is built from 14 residues. CDR3 amino acids: CAISESGTGYGYTF. The CDR3 region has the DNA TGTGCCATCAGTGAGTCCGGGACAGGCTATGGCTACACCTTC.

The V and J genes are TRBV27 and TRBJ2-3; no definite D call. This CDR3 contains 14 residues. Germline V lookup: CDR1 MNHEY, CDR2 SMNVEV (reference sequence). V dropped 2 bases and J dropped 2 bases, with 8 bases sitting between them. The CDR3 nucleotides read TGTGCCAGCAGTTTAGGGTGGATCACAGATACGCAGTATTTT. Translated, it gives CASSLGWITDTQYF.

This clone has just one count. The chain carries TRBV5-1 and TRBJ2-2; D unresolved. CDR3 size: 13 residues. V was cut by 4 bases and J by 6 bases, with 10 bases left in between. Germline CDR1 SGHRS, CDR2 YFSETQ. As DNA, the CDR3 is TGCGCCAGCAGCCCCTTACCGGCCGGGGAGCTGTTTTTT. It yields the protein CASSPLPAGELFF.

The chain carries TRBV6-6 and TRBJ1-1; D uncertain. Trimming took 7 bases from V and 1 from J, leaving 13 bases between them. The CDR3 covers 14 residues. CDR1 and CDR2 (germline): MNHNY, SVGAGI (reference sequence). The DNA for the CDR3 is TGTGCCAGCACTCACGGGCAGCCGAACACTGAAGCTTTCTTT. It is translated as CASTHGQPNTEAFF.